This TCR beta chain is drawn from a study of metastatic and nonmetastatic thyroid tumors. No treatment of any kind had been given to any patient before thyroid surgery. TCRdb recomputed clones from the PCR reads via MiXCR. The sample contains approximately 16,000 clones, around a quarter of which appear only once. About this clone itself: A read error may account for a junction end that differs from germline.

What was sequenced was adjacent normal tissue. The receptor's source is a female donor with papillary thyroid cancer or a benign thyroid nodule (not recorded which). Some clones in this sample may be carry-over from other donors' samples.

The DNA for the CDR3 is TGTGCCAGCAGTCACTCTGGCATGAACACTGAAGCTTTCTTT. Amino acid sequence: CASSHSGMNTEAFF. This chain uses TRBV6-2 or TRBV6-3 with TRBJ1-1; the D is unclear. This CDR3 has 14 amino acids. Germline V CDR1 and CDR2: MNHEY, SVGEGT.